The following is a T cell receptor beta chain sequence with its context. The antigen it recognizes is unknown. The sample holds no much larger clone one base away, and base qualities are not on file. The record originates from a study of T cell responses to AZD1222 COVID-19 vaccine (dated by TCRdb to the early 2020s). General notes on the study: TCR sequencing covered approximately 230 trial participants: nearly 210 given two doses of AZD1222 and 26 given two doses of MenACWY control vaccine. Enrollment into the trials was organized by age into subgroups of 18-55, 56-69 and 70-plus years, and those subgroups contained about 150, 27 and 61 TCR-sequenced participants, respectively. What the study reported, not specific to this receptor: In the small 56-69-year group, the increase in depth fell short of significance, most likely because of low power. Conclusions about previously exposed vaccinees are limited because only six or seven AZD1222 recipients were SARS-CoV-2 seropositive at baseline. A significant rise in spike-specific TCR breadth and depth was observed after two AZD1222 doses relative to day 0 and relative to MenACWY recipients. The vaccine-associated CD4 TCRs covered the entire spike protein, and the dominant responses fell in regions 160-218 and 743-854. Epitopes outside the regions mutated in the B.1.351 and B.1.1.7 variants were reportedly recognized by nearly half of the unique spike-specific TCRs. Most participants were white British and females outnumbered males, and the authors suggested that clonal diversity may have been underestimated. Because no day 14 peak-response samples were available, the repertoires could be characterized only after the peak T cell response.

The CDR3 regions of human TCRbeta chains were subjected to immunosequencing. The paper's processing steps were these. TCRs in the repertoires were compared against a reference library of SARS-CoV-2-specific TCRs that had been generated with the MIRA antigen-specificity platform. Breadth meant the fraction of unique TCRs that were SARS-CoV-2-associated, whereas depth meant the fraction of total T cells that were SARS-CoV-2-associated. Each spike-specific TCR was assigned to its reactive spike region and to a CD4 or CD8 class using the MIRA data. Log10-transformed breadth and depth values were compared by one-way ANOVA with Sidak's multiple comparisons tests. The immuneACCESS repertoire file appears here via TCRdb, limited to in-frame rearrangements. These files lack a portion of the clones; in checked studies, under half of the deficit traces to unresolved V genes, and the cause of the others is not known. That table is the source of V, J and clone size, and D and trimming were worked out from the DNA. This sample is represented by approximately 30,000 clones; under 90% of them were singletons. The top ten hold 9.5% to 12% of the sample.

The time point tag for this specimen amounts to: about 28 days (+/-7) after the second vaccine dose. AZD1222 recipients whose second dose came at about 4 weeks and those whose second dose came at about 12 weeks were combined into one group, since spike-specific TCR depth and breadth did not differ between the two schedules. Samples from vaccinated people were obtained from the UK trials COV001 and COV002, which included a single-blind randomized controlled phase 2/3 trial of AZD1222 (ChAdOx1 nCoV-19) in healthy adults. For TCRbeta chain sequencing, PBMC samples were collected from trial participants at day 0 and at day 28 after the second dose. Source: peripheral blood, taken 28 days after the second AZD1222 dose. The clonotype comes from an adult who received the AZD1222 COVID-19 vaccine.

This receptor carries the CDR3 CASRKDTDSYEQYF. The bases are TGTGCCAGCAGAAAGGACACTGACTCCTACGAGCAGTACTTC. This chain joins TRBV7-9 to TRBJ2-7; D gene: possibly TRBD1, on 5 matching bases. In the germline V gene (reference sequence), CDR1 corresponds to SEHNR and CDR2 to FQNEAQ. The CDR3 covers 14 residues, taking in both the cysteine and the phenylalanine. The kept DNA is CDR3 alone, 42 bases in frame from the first base. Relative to germline, V is 6 bases shorter and J is 0 bases shorter, with 12 bases between their ends.